The following is a T cell receptor (beta chain) sequence with its context. The antigen remains undetermined. The table came from immunoSEQ multiplex PCR; TCRdb's copy has only in-frame clones and leaves some out. The data contain roughly 140,000 clones, over 75% of them singletons. V was shortened by 4 bases and J by 0 bases, with 10 bases between the two germline ends. CDR3 size: 15 residues. In germline, CDR1 is LGHDT, CDR2 YNNKEL (reference sequence). This record belongs to a study of T cell responses to AZD1222 COVID-19 vaccine. Study-wide points: Receipt of two AZD1222 doses was followed by a rise in Spike-specific TCR breadth and depth. Donors skewed white British and female; clonal diversity was possibly underestimated.

The material sequenced was peripheral blood, taken 28 days after the second AZD1222 dose. This sequence was found in an adult who received the AZD1222 COVID-19 vaccine. The V and J genes are TRBV3-1 (or the pseudogene TRBV3-2) and TRBJ1-3; no firm D call. CDR3 nucleotides: TGTGCCAGCAGCCTAGACCCTAACTCTGGAAACACCATATATTTT. This sequence encodes CASSLDPNSGNTIYF.